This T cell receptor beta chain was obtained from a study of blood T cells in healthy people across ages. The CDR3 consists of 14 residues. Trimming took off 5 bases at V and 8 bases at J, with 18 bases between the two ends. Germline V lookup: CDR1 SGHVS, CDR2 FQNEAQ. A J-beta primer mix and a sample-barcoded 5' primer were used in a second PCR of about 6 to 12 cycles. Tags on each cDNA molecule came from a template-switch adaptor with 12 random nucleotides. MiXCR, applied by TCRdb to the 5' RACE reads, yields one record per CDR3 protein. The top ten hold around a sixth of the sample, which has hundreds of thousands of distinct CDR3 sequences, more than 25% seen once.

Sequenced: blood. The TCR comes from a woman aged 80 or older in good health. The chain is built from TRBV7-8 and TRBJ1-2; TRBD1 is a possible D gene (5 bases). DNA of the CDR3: TGTGCCAGCAGCCGCGGGGGTGGGGAGAAGGGCTACACCTTC. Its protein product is CASSRGGGEKGYTF.